These 24 T cell receptor beta chains were all obtained from the same sample, sequenced in a study of shared clonotypes between healthy human individuals (dated by TCRdb to 2018 to 2021). Libraries were made using the immunoSEQ multiplex PCR assay. TCRdb retrieved this table from immuneACCESS and kept in-frame rearrangements only. Not all clones are present; in checked studies, unresolved V genes account for under half, and no reason is known for the remainder. Recorded for this sample are around 2.5 million clones; 80% to 95% of them occurred a single time. Roughly 0.39% of the sample goes to the ten largest clones. The specimen sequenced was naive CD4+ T cells from PBMCs. This specimen's cell subset or site label, per the study, means: CD45RA+ positively selected. All receptors come from a man aged 18 to 29 in good health. Some clones in this sample may be carry-over from other donors' samples.

The rearrangement links TRBV19 to TRBJ1-5, with D perhaps matching TRBD1 (6 bases). The V and J ends lost 5 bases and 1 base respectively, with 12 bases between them. The CDR3 has 15 residues. Looked up from germline, CDR1 is LNHDA and CDR2 is SQIVND (reference sequence). As DNA, the CDR3 is TGTGCCAGTAGTGAAACAGGGCGCAGCAATCAGCCCCAGCATTTT. This gives the protein CASSETGRSNQPQHF.

The V gene is TRBV1, the J gene TRBJ2-5. TRBV1 counts as a pseudogene. CDR3 length: 16 amino acids. The CDR3 DNA reads TGCACCAGCAGCCAAGAACGGCCGACCTGGGGAGAGACCCAGTACTTC. Translation: CTSSQERPTWGETQYF.

The chain employs TRBV6-4 and TRBJ2-7, with a weak D call TRBD1 (6 bases). This CDR3 region has 12 residues. Trimming stripped 7 bases from V and 13 bases from J, with 20 bases between. Germline V gene sequence: CDR1 MRHNA, CDR2 SNTAGT. Here the CDR3 DNA reads TGTGCCAGCACCTCAGGCAAAACAGGGAGATACTTC. Amino acids: CASTSGKTGRYF.

The genes are TRBV4-1 and TRBJ1-2; D uncertain. Per germline, CDR1 MGHRA and CDR2 YSYEKL. V lost 0 bases and J 4 bases, leaving 9 bases between the germline ends. The CDR3 extends over 14 amino acids. The CDR3 DNA reads TGCGCCAGCAGCCAAGATGTTACGACCTATGGCTACACCTTC. This translates into CASSQDVTTYGYTF.

V is TRBV2 and J is TRBJ1-5; D is unclear. V lost 5 bases, J lost 3 bases, and 11 bases lay in between. This CDR3 region has 14 residues. Germline CDR1 reads SNHLY; CDR2 reads FYNNEI. The CDR3 DNA sequence: TGTGCCAGCAGTTCCGACGGTGACAATCAGCCCCAGCATTTT. This codes for CASSSDGDNQPQHF.

This chain links TRBV15 with TRBJ2-5; TRBD2 matches 10 bases. The CDR3 is made up of 15 amino acids. Trimming cost V 1 base and J 5 bases; bases outside gene matches: 4. Germline V CDR1 and CDR2: LNHNV, YYDKDF (reference sequence). The CDR3, as DNA: TGTGCCACCAGCAGAGGGCTAGCGGGAGTTGAGACCCAGTACTTC. It translates to CATSRGLAGVETQYF.

The chain uses TRBV9 and TRBJ1-2; 10 bases match TRBD1. CDR3 length: 13 amino acids. Germline trimming cut 3 bases from V and 8 bases from J; bases unmatched to any gene: 4. Germline lookup yields CDR1 SGDLS and CDR2 YYNGEE. The CDR3 coding sequence is TGTGCCAGCAGCGCTACGGGACAGGGGGGCTACACCTTC. Translation: CASSATGQGGYTF.

As DNA, the CDR3 is TGTGCCAGCAGAGCTCTAACGGGAGGCGTCAATGAGCAGTTCTTC. Translating it yields CASRALTGGVNEQFF. The V gene is TRBV6-5, the J gene TRBJ2-1, with 7 nucleotides matching TRBD2. J was trimmed by 6 bases and V by 6 bases; bases with no gene match: 11. Germline-derived CDR1 and CDR2 are MNHEY and SVGAGI. CDR3 length equals 15 residues.

This chain uses TRBV7-9 with TRBJ1-5, with 9 nucleotides matching TRBD1. With 1 base clipped from V and 0 bases from J, the junction kept 1 base outside the gene matches. The CDR3 covers 16 residues. Germline-derived CDR1 and CDR2 are SEHNR and FQNEAQ (reference sequence). Here the CDR3 DNA reads TGTGCCAGCAGCTTAGGGGACAGGGATAGCAATCAGCCCCAGCATTTT. Amino acids: CASSLGDRDSNQPQHF.

V and J are TRBV5-1 and TRBJ1-1; D unclear. The V gene's germline CDR1 is SGHRS and CDR2 YFSETQ. V gave up 4 bases and J gave up 0 bases, with 19 bases separating them. The CDR3 length is 17 residues. CDR3 residues: CASSEGNGLSVNTEAFF. DNA of the CDR3: TGCGCCAGCAGCGAGGGCAACGGCCTCTCCGTGAACACTGAAGCTTTCTTT.

This rearrangement joins TRBV28 to TRBJ2-5; TRBD2 matches 12 bases. In germline, CDR1 is MDHEN, CDR2 SYDVKM. With V trimmed by 4 bases and J by 6 bases, 9 bases remained unmatched. CDR3 length: 16 residues. The CDR3 region is CASSSLAGGLQKTQYF. Written as DNA, the CDR3 is TGTGCCAGCAGTTCCCTAGCGGGAGGGCTTCAGAAGACCCAGTACTTC. The complete variable domain, with remaining parts taken from reference TRBV28 and TRBJ2-5, reads DVKVTQSSRYLVKRTGEKVFLECVQDMDHENMFWYRQDPGLGLRLIYFSYDVKMKEKGDIPEGYSVSREKKERFSLILESASTNQTSMYLCASSSLAGGLQKTQYFGPGTRLLVL.

This clone was detected once. V is TRBV29-1 and J is TRBJ2-4, with TRBD2 matching over 12 bases. CDR1 is SQVTM and CDR2 is ANQGSEA in the germline V gene. The length of the CDR3 is 19 residues. V was pared by 4 bases and J by 0 bases, with 13 bases of the junction left unmatched. Here the CDR3 DNA reads TGCAGCGTTGCCCACAGACTAGCGGGAGACCAAATAGCCAAAAACATTCAGTACTTC. Protein: CSVAHRLAGDQIAKNIQYF.

The genes are TRBV28 and TRBJ1-5, with 9 bases matching TRBD1. The germline gives CDR1 MDHEN, CDR2 SYDVKM. The V and J ends lost 5 bases and 7 bases, in that order; junction bases with no gene match: 9. The CDR3 has 15 amino acids. The CDR3 bases are TGTGCCAGCAGTCCGTGGGACAGGGAGAAGCAGCCCCAGCATTTT. Translated, it gives CASSPWDREKQPQHF.

V gene TRBV28 combines with J gene TRBJ1-2, with D unresolved. The germline CDR1 and CDR2 sequences are MDHEN and SYDVKM. Trimming pared 7 bases from V and 4 bases from J, leaving 13 bases between. The CDR3 is made up of 13 amino acids. CDR3 DNA: TGTGCCAGCACCTCTGGACCCGTCTATGGCTACACCTTC. Its translation: CASTSGPVYGYTF.

This clone was found once. This sequence joins TRBV27 and TRBJ2-3; 16 nucleotides match TRBD2. Germline CDR1 reads MNHEY; CDR2 reads SMNVEV (reference sequence). CDR3 length equals 18 residues. J lost 7 bases, V lost 4 bases, and 11 bases had no gene match. Written as DNA, the CDR3 is TGTGCCAGCAGTTCGGGACTAGCGGGAGGGCCGCTGTTCTATACGCAGTATTTT. Protein sequence: CASSSGLAGGPLFYTQYF.

The chain uses TRBV27 and TRBJ2-7; 11 positions match TRBD2. The J segment lost 5 bases and the V segment lost 5 bases, leaving 8 bases of the junction unmatched. The CDR3 sequence is 15 residues long. Germline V gene lookup returns CDR1 MNHEY and CDR2 SMNVEV (reference sequence). CDR3 residues: CASSPLAGDFHEQYF. Here the CDR3 DNA reads TGTGCCAGCAGTCCACTAGCGGGAGATTTCCACGAGCAGTACTTC.

The V call is TRBV5-5, the J call TRBJ2-7, with D possibly TRBD2 on 6 matching bases. The CDR3 is made up of 16 amino acids. CDR1 is SGHKS and CDR2 is YYEKEE in the germline V gene (reference sequence). V dropped 4 bases and J dropped 2 bases, with 19 bases sitting between them. CDR3 in amino acids: CASSLIKGGTPYEQYF. As DNA, the CDR3 is TGTGCCAGCAGCCTGATTAAAGGCGGGACCCCCTACGAGCAGTACTTC.

The V and J genes are TRBV7-2 and TRBJ1-6, with TRBD1 matching 8 bases. Germline V gives CDR1 SGHTA, CDR2 FQGNSA. The CDR3 covers 14 residues. The ends lost 5 bases at V and 8 bases at J; junction bases unmatched: 5. CDR3 nucleotides: TGTGCCAGCAGCCGGGACAGGATCTATTCACCCCTCCACTTT. Amino acid sequence: CASSRDRIYSPLHF.

V is TRBV9 and J is TRBJ1-1, with a possible D match to TRBD1 (5 bases). V lost 4 bases to trimming and J lost 4 bases, with 20 bases between them. The CDR3 sequence is 16 residues long. Germline V gives CDR1 SGDLS, CDR2 YYNGEE. CDR3 region: CASSPRMGGGSTEAFF. In nucleotides, the CDR3 is TGTGCCAGCAGCCCTCGTATGGGGGGAGGGTCCACTGAAGCTTTCTTT. Full variable domain (remainder filled in from reference TRBV9 and TRBJ1-1): DSGVTQTPKHLITATGQRVTLRCSPRSGDLSVYWYQQSLDQGLQFLIQYYNGEERAKGNILERFSAQQFPDLHSELNLSSLELGDSALYFCASSPRMGGGSTEAFFGQGTRLTVV.

About this clone itself: In the same sample, other DNA sequences code for this CDR3. The J gene is TRBJ2-5, the V gene TRBV5-1, with TRBD2 matching 9 bases. Germline CDR1 SGHRS, CDR2 YFSETQ. With 2 bases clipped from V and 2 bases from J, the junction kept 4 bases outside the gene matches. The length of the CDR3 is 15 residues. The chain's CDR3 is CASSLAGGPQETQYF. The CDR3 DNA is TGCGCCAGCAGCTTAGCGGGAGGCCCACAAGAGACCCAGTACTTC. The full variable domain, completed using reference TRBV5-1 and TRBJ2-5, is KAGVTQTPRYLIKTRGQQVTLSCSPISGHRSVSWYQQTPGQGLQFLFEYFSETQRNKGNFPGRFSGRQFSNSRSEMNVSTLELGDSALYLCASSLAGGPQETQYFGPGTRLLVL.

The CDR3 DNA sequence: TGTGCCAGCAGTTACATTGTCGGGATCCAAGAGACCCAGTACTTC. This encodes CASSYIVGIQETQYF. J is TRBJ2-5 and V is TRBV6-6, with D possibly matching TRBD2 (5 bases). CDR3 length: 15 residues. CDR1 is MNHNY, CDR2 SVGAGI, per germline (reference sequence). The ends were cut back, 2 bases at V and 1 base at J, with 11 bases in the middle.

The chain recombines TRBV4-1 with TRBJ1-4; 7 nucleotides match TRBD1. V shed 4 bases and J 8 bases; nucleotides not matched to a gene: 10. CDR1 is MGHRA, CDR2 YSYEKL, per germline. This CDR3 region has 15 residues. The CDR3, as DNA: TGCGCCAGCAGCCCGAGGGGGCAGGGAGAGGAAAAACTGTTTTTT. Its protein is CASSPRGQGEEKLFF.

The chain has TRBV4-1 and TRBJ1-2, with D perhaps matching TRBD1 (5 bases). Germline V gene sequence: CDR1 MGHRA, CDR2 YSYEKL. The CDR3 spans 18 residues. V gave up 0 bases and J gave up 4 bases, with 21 bases separating them. CDR3 DNA sequence: TGCGCCAGCAGCCAAGATAACCACTTTCGGGGGGTGAGCTATGGCTACACCTTC. It yields the protein CASSQDNHFRGVSYGYTF.

DNA for the CDR3: TGTGCCAGCAGTGAACAGAGGCTCGGAGATACGCAGTATTTT. Protein sequence: CASSEQRLGDTQYF. The chain recombines TRBV2 with TRBJ2-3, with D unclear. The CDR3 totals 14 residues. The V gene's germline CDR1 is SNHLY and CDR2 FYNNEI. V lost 2 bases and J 5 bases, leaving 11 bases between the germline ends.